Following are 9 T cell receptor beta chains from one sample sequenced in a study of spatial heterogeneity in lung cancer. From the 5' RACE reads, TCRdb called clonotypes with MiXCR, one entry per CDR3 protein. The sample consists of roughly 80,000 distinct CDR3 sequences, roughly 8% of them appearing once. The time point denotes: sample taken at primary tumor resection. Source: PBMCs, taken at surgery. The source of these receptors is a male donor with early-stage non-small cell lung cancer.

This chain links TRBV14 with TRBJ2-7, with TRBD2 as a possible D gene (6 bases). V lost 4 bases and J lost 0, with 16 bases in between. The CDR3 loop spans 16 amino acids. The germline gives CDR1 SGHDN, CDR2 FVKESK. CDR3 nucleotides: TGTGCCAGCAGCCCTCGACTAGGAAGAGACTCCTACGAGCAGTACTTC. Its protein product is CASSPRLGRDSYEQYF.

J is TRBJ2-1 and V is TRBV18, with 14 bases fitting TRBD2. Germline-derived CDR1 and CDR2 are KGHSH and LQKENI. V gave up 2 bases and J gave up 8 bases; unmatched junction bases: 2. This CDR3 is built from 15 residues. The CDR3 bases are TGTGCCAGCTCACCAATGACTAGCGGGAGGGATGAGCAGTTCTTC. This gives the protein CASSPMTSGRDEQFF.

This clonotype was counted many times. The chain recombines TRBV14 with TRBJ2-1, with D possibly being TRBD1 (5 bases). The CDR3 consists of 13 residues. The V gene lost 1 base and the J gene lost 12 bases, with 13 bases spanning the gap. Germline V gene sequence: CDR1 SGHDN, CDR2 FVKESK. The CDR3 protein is CASSQVGRAGQFF. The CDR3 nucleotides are TGTGCCAGCAGCCAAGTCGGCAGGGCCGGGCAGTTCTTC.

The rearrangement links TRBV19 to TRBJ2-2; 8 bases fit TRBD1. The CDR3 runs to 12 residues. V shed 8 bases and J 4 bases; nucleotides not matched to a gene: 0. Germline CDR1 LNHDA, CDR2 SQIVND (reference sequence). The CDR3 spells CASGQGTGELFF. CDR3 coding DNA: TGTGCCAGTGGACAGGGCACCGGGGAGCTGTTTTTT.

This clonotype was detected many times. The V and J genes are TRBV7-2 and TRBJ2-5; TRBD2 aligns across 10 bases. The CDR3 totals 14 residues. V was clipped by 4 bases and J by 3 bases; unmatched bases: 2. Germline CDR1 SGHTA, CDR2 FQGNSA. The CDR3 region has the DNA TGTGCCAGCAGCTGGCTAGCGGGAGAAGAGACCCAGTACTTC. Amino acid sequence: CASSWLAGEETQYF.

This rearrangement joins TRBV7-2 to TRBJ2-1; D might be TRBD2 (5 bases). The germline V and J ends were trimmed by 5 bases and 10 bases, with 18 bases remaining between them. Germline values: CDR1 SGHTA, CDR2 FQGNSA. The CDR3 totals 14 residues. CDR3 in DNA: TGTGCCAGCAGCCCGGCACGCTTAGCGCACGAGCAGTTCTTC. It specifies CASSPARLAHEQFF.

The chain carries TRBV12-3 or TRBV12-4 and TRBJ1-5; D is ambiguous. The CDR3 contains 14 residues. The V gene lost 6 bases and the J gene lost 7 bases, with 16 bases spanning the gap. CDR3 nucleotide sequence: TGTGCCAGCAGCCTGGACGCGGGTGGACAGCCCCAGCATTTT. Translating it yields CASSLDAGGQPQHF.

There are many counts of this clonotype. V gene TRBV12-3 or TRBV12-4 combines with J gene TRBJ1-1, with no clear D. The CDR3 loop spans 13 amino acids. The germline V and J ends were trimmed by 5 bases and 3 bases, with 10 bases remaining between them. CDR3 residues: CASSIILDTEAFF. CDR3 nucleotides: TGTGCCAGCAGTATAATCTTAGACACTGAAGCTTTCTTT.

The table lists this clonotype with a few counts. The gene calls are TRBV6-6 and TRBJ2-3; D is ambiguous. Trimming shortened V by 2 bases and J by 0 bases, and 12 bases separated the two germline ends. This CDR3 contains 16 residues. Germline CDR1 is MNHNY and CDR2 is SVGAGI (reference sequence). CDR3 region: CASSYLGISSTDTQYF. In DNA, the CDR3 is TGTGCCAGCAGTTACCTCGGAATTTCTAGCACAGATACGCAGTATTTT.